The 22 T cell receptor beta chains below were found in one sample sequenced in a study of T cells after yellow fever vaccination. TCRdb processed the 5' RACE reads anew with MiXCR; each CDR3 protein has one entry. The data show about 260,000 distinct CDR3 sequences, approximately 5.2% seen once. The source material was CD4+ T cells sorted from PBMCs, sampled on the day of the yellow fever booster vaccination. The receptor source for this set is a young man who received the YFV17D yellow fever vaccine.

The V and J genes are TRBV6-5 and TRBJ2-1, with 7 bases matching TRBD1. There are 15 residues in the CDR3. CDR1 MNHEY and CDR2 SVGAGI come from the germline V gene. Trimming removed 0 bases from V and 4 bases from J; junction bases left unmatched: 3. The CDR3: CASSYSDREYNEQFF. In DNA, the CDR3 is TGTGCCAGCAGTTACTCCGACAGGGAGTACAATGAGCAGTTCTTC.

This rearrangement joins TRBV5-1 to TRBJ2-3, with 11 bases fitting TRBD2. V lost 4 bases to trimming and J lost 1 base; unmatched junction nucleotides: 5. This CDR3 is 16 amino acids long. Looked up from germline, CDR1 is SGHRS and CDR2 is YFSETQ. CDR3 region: CASSQATSGGTDTQYF. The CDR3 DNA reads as TGCGCCAGCAGCCAAGCGACTAGCGGGGGCACAGATACGCAGTATTTT.

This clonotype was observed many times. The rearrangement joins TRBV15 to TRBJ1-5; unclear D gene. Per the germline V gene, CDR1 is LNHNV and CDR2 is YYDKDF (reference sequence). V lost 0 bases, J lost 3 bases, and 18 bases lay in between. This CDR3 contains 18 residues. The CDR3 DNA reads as TGTGCCACCAGCAGAGATAACCGCCGTAGGCAGTTCAATCAGCCCCAGCATTTT. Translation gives CATSRDNRRRQFNQPQHF.

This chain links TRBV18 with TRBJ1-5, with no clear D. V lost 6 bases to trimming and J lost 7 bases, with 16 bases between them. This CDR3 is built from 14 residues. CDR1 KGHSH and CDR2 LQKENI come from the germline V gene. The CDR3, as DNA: TGTGCCAGCTCGCTTTTGGGGAGTCGCCAGCCCCAGCATTTT. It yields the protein CASSLLGSRQPQHF.

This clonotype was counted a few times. The chain's CDR3 is CATSPRSANTEAFF. The CDR3 bases are TGTGCCACCAGCCCCCGATCGGCAAACACTGAAGCTTTCTTT. This chain joins TRBV15 and TRBJ1-1; no clear D gene. Germline lookup yields CDR1 LNHNV and CDR2 YYDKDF (reference sequence). Trimming left V 5 bases short and J 2 bases short, with 12 bases between. The CDR3 has 14 residues.

As DNA, the CDR3 is TGTGCCAGCAGCTTGGGACAGGGGATCCGATACGAGCAGTACGTC. Translation: CASSLGQGIRYEQYV. The rearrangement links TRBV5-6 to TRBJ2-7; 8 bases are shared with TRBD1. Germline-derived CDR1 and CDR2 are SGHDT and YYEEEE. This CDR3 region has 15 residues. The junction had 6 bases not matched to a gene; V was cut back by 0 bases and J by 4 bases.

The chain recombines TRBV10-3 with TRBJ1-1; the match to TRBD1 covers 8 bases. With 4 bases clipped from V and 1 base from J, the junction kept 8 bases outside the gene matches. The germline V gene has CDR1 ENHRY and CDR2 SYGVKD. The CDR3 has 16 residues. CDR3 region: CAISAPRGTGNTEAFF. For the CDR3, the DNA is TGTGCCATCAGTGCCCCTCGGGGGACAGGGAACACTGAAGCTTTCTTT.

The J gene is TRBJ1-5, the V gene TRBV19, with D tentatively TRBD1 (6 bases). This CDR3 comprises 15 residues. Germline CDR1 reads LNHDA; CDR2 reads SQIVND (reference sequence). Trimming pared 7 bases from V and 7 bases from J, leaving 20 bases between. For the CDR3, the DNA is TGTGCCAGTACATCCAGGGCAGGGGCTCGGCAGCCCCAGCATTTT. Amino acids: CASTSRAGARQPQHF.

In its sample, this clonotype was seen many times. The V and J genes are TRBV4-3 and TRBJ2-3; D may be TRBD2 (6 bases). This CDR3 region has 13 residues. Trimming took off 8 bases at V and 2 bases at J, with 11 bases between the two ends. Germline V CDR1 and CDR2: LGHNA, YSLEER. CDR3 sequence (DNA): TGCGCCAGCGGGCGGGGAAACACAGATACGCAGTATTTT. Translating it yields CASGRGNTDTQYF.

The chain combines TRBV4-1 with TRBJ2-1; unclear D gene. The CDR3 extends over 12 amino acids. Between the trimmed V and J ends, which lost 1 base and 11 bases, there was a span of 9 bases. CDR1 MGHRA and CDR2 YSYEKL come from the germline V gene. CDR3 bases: TGCGCCAGCAGCCAAGTTTTGGGGAAGCAGTTCTTC. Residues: CASSQVLGKQFF.

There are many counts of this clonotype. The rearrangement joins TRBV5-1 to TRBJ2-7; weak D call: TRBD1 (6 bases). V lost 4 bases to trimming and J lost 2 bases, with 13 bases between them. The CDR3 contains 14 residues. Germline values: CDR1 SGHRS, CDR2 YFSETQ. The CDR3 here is CASSPRTATYEQYF. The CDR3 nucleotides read TGCGCCAGCAGCCCGCGGACAGCTACCTACGAGCAGTACTTC. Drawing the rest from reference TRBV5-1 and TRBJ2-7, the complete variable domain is KAGVTQTPRYLIKTRGQQVTLSCSPISGHRSVSWYQQTPGQGLQFLFEYFSETQRNKGNFPGRFSGRQFSNSRSEMNVSTLELGDSALYLCASSPRTATYEQYFGPGTRLTVT.

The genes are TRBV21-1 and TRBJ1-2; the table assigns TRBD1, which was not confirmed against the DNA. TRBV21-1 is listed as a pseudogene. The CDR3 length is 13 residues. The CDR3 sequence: CASSKEGGVGYTF. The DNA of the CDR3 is TGTGCCAGCAGCAAAGAAGGGGGGGTCGGCTACACCTTC.

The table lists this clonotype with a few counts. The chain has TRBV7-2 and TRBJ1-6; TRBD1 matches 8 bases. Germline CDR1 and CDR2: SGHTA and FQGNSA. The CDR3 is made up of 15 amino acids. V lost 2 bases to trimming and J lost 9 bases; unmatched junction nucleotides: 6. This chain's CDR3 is CASSLYNRGSSPLHF. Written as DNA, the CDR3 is TGTGCCAGCAGCTTATACAACAGGGGGTCTTCACCCCTCCACTTT.

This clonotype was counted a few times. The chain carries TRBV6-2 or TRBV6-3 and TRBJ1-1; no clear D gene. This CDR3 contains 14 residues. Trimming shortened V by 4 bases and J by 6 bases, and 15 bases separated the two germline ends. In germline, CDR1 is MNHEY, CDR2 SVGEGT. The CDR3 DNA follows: TGTGCCAGCAGTTCGTTCAACGAGGTCGCTGAAGCTTTCTTT. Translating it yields CASSSFNEVAEAFF.

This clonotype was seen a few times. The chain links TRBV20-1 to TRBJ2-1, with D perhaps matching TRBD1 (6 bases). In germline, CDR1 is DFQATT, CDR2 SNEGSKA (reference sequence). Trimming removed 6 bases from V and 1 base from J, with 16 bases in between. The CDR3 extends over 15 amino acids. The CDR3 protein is CSARGRGHSYNEQFF. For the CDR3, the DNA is TGCAGTGCGAGGGGCAGGGGCCATTCCTACAATGAGCAGTTCTTC.

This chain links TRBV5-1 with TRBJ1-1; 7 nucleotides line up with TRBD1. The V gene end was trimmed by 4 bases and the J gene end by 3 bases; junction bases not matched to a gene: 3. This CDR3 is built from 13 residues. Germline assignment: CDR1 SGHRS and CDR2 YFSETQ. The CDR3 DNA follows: TGCGCCAGCAGCCCCGGGACAGACACTGAAGCTTTCTTT. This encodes CASSPGTDTEAFF.

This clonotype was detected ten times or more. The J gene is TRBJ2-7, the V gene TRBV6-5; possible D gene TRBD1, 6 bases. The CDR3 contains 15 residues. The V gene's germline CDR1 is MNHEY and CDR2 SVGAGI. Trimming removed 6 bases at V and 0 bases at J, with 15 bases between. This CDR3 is CASSRGTPDSYEQYF. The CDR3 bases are TGTGCCAGCAGCCGAGGGACACCGGACTCCTACGAGCAGTACTTC.

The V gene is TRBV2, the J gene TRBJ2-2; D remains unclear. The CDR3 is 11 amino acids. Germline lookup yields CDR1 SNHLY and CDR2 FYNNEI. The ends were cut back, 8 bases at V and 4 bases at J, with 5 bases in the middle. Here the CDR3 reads CASPRTGELFF. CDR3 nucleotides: TGTGCCAGCCCCCGCACCGGGGAGCTGTTTTTT.

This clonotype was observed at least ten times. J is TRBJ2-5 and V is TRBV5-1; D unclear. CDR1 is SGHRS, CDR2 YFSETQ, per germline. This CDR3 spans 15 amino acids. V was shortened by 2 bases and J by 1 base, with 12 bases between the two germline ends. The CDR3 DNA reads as TGCGCCAGCAGCTTCTCCGATTCATCCCAAGAGACCCAGTACTTC. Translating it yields CASSFSDSSQETQYF.

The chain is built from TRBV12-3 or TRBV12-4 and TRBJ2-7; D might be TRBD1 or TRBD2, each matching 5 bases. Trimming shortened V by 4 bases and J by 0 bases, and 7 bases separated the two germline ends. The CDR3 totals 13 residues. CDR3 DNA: TGTGCCAGCAGTTCAGGGAGCTCCTACGAGCAGTACGTC. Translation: CASSSGSSYEQYV.

The CDR3 here is CASSSRVGGYTF. The CDR3 DNA is TGTGCCAGCAGTTCCCGAGTTGGTGGCTACACCTTC. The chain links TRBV12-3 or TRBV12-4 to TRBJ1-2; D remains ambiguous. V was pared by 4 bases and J by 7 bases, with 10 bases between. The CDR3 covers 12 residues.

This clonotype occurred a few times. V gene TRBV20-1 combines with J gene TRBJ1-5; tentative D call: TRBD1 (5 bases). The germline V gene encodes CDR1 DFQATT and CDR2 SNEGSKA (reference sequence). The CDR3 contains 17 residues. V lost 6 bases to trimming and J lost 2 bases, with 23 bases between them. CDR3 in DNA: TGCAGTGCAGGGTGGGGCCAGGGTTCGGGGGGCAATCAGCCCCAGCATTTT. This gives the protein CSAGWGQGSGGNQPQHF.